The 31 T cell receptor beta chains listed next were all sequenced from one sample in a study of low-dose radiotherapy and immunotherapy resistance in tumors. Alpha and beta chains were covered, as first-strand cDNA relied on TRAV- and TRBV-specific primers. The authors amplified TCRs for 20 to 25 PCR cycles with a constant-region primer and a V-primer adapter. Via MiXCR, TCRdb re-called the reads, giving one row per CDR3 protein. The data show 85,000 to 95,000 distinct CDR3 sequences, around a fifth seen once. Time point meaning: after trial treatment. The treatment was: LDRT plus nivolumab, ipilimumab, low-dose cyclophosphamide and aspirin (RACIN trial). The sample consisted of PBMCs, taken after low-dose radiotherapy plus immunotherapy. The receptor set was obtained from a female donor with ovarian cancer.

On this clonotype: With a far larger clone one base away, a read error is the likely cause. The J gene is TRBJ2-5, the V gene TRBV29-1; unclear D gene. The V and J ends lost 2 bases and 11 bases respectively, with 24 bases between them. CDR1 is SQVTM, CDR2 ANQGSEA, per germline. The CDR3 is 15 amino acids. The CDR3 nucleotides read TGCAGCGTTGAAACGCCCCTTGCGCCCTACAATGAGCAGTACTTC. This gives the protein CSVETPLAPYNEQYF.

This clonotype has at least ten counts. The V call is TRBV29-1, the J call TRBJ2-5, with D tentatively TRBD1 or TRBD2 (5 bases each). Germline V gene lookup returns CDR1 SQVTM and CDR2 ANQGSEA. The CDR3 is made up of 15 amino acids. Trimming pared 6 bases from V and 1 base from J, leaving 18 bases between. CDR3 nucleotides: TGCAGCGTCCCGCTTCCCGGGACCGTCCAAGAGACCCAGTACTTC. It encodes CSVPLPGTVQETQYF.

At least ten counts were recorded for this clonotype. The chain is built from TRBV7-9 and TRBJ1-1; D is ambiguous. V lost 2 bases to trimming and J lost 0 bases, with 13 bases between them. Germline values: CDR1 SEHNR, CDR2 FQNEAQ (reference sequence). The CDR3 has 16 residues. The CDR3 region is CASSLSRNYMNTEAFF. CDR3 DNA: TGTGCCAGCAGCTTAAGCCGGAATTATATGAACACTGAAGCTTTCTTT.

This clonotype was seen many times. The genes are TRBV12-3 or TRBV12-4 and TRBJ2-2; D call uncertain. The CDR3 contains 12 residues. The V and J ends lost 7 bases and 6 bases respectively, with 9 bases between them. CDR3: CASTPKAGELFF. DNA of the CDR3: TGTGCCAGCACTCCGAAGGCCGGGGAGCTGTTTTTT.

The CDR3 is CASSKRDSDPPSDEQYF. Here the CDR3 DNA reads TGTGCCAGCAGCAAGAGGGACAGTGACCCCCCCTCGGACGAGCAGTACTTC. V gene TRBV11-2 combines with J gene TRBJ2-7, with TRBD1 matching 7 bases. The V and J ends lost 5 bases and 5 bases, in that order; junction bases with no gene match: 18. The CDR3 is 17 amino acids. Germline CDR1 and CDR2: SGHAT and FQNNGV.

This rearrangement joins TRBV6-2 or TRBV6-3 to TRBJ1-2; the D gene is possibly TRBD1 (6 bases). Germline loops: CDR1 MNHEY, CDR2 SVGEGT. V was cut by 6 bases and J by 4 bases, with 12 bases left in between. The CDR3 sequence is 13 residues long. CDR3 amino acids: CASSRDTIYGYTF. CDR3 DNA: TGTGCCAGCAGCCGGGACACGATCTATGGCTACACCTTC.

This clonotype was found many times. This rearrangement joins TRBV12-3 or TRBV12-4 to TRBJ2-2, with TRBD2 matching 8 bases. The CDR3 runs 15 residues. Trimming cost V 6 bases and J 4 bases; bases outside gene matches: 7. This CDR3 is CASSKRETSTGELFF. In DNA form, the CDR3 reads TGTGCCAGCAGCAAGCGGGAGACGAGCACCGGGGAGCTGTTTTTT.

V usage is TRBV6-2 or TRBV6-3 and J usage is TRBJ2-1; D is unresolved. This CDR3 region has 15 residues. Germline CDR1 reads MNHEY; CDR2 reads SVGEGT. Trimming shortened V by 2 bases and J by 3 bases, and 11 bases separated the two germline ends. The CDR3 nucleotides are TGTGCCAGCAGTTACACCGGGCCCTTCTACAATGAGCAGTTCTTC. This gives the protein CASSYTGPFYNEQFF.

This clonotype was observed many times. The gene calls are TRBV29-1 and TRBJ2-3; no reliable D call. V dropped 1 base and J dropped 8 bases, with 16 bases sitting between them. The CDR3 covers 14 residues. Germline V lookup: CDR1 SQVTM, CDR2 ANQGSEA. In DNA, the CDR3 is TGCAGCGTTGAAGGGGCAGGAACTGTCAGTACGCAGTATTTT. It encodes CSVEGAGTVSTQYF.

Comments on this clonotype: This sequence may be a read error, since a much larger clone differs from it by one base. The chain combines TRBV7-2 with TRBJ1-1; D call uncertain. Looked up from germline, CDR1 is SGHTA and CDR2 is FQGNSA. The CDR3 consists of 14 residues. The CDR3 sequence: CDSSLDRGLGEAFF. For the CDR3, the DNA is TGTGACAGCAGCTTAGATCGTGGATTGGGTGAAGCTTTCTTT.

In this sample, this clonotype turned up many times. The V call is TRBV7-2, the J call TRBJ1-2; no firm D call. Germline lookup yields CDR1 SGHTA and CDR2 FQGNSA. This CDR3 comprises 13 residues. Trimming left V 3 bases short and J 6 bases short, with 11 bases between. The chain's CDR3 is CASSFGLQDGYTF. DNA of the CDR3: TGTGCCAGCAGCTTCGGGTTGCAGGATGGCTACACCTTC.

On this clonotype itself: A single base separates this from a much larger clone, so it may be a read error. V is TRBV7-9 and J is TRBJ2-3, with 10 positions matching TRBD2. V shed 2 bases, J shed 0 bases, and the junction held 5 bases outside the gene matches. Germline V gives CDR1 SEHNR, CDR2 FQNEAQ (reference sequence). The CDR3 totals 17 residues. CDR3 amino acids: CASSLSRTSGSTDTQYF. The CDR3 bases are TGTGCCAGCAGCTTATCTCGGACTAGCGGTAGCACAGATACGCAGTATTTT.

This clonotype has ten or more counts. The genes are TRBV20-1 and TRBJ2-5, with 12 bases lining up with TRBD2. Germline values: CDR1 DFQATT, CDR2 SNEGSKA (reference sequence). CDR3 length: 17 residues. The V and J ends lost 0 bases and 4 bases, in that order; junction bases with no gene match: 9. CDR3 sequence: CSARELQTSGSGETQYF. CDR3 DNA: TGCAGTGCTAGAGAGCTCCAGACTAGCGGGAGTGGAGAGACCCAGTACTTC.

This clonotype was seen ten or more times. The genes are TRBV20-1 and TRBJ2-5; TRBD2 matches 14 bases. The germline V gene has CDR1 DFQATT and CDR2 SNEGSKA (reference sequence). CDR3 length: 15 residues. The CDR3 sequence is CSVRPGLAGEETQYF. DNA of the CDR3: TGCAGCGTCCGCCCGGGACTAGCGGGGGAAGAGACCCAGTACTTC.

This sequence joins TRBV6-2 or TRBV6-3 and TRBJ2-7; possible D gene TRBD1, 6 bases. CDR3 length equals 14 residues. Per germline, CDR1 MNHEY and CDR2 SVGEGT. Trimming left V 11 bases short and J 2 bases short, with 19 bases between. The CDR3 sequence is CAGARAGATYEQYF. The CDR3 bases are TGTGCCGGAGCTCGAGCAGGGGCTACCTACGAGCAGTACTTC.

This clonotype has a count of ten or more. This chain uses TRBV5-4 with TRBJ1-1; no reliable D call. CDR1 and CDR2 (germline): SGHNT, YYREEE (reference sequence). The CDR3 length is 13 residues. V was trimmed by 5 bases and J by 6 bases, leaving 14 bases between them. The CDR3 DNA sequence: TGTGCCAGCAGGGTCGTAGAGAGCCCTGAAGCTTTCTTT. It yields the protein CASRVVESPEAFF. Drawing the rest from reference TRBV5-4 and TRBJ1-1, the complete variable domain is ETGVTQSPTHLIKTRGQQVTLRCSSQSGHNTVSWYQQALGQGPQFIFQYYREEENGRGNFPPRFSGLQFPNYSSELNVNALELDDSALYLCASRVVESPEAFFGQGTRLTVV.

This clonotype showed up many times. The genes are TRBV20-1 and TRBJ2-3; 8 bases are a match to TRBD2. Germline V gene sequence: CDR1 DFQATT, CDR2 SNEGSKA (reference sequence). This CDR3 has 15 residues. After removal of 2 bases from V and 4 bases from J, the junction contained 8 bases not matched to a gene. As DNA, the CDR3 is TGCAGTGCTAGAAGCAGCGGGGGTGTTGCAGATACGCAGTATTTT. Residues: CSARSSGGVADTQYF.

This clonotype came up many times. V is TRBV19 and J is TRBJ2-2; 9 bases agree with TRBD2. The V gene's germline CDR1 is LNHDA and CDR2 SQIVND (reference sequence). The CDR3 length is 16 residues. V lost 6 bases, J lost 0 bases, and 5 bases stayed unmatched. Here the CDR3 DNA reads TGTGCCAGTAGGAGAGCGGGGGGCCCGAACACCGGGGAGCTGTTTTTT. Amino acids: CASRRAGGPNTGELFF.

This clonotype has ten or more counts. The DNA of the CDR3 is TGTGCCTCTAGGACTAGCAGCCAAGAGACCCAGTACTTC. Amino acid sequence: CASRTSSQETQYF. The rearrangement uses TRBV30 and TRBJ2-5; 8 bases line up with TRBD2. This CDR3 comprises 13 residues. Losses at the gene ends were 7 bases for V and 1 base for J; bases not matched to a gene: 5. In germline, CDR1 is GTSNPN, CDR2 SVGIG (reference sequence).

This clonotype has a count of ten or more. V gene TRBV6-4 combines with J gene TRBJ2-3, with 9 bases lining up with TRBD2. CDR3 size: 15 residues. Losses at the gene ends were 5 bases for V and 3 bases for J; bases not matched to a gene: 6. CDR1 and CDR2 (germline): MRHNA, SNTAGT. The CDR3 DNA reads TGTGCCAGCAGTCCGCGGGGGGGCGGTACAGATACGCAGTATTTT. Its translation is CASSPRGGGTDTQYF.

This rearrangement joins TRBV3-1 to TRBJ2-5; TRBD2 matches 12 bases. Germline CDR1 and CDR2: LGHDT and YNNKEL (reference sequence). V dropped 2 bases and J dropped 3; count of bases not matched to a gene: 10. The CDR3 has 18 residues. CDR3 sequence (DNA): TGTGCCAGCAGCCAAAGAAGGCTAGCGGGGGGGCCTGAAGAGACCCAGTACTTC. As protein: CASSQRRLAGGPEETQYF.

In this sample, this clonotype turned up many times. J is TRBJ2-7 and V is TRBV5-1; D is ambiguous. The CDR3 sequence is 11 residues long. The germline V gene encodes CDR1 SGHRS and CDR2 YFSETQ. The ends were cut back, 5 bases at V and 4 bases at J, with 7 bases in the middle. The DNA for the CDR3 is TGCGCCAGCAGGGAAGGGTACGAGCAGTACTTC. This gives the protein CASREGYEQYF.

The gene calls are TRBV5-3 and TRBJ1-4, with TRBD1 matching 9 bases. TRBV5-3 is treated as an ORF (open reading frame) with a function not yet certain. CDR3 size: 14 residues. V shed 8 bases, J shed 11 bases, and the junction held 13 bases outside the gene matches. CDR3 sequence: CASSPGQGRIKLFF. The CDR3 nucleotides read TGTGCCAGCAGCCCGGGACAGGGCCGTATCAAACTGTTTTTT.

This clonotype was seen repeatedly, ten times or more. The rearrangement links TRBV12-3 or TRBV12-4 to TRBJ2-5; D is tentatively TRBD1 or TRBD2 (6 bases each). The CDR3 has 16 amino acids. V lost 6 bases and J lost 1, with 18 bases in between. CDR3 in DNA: TGTGCCAGCAGCCTCACAAGGGGGGCCATCCAAGAGACCCAGTACTTC. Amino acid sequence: CASSLTRGAIQETQYF.

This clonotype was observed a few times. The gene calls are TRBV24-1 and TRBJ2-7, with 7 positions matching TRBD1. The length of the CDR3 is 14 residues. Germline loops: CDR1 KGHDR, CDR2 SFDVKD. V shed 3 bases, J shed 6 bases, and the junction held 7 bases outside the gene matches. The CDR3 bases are TGTGCCACCAGTGATCCGATACAGGGGCGCGAGCAGTACTTC. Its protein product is CATSDPIQGREQYF.

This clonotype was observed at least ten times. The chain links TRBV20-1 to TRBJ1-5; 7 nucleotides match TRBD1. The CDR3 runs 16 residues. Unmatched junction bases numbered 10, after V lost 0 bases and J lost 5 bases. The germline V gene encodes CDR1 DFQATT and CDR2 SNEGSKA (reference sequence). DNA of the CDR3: TGCAGTGCTAGAGACGTACAGGGGTCTTTGGATCAGCCCCAGCATTTT. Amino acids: CSARDVQGSLDQPQHF.

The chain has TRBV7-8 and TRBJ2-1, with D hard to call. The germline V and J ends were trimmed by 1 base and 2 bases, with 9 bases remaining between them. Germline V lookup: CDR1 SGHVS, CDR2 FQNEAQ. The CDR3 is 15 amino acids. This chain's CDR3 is CASSLGIGTYNEQFF. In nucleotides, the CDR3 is TGTGCCAGCAGCTTAGGTATCGGTACCTACAATGAGCAGTTCTTC.

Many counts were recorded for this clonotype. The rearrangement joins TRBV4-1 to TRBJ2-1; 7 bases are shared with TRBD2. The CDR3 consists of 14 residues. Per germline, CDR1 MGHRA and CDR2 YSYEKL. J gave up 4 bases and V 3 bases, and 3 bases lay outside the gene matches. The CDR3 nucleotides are TGCGCCAGCAGCCACCCCGGGGGGTACAATGAGCAGTTCTTC. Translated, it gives CASSHPGGYNEQFF.

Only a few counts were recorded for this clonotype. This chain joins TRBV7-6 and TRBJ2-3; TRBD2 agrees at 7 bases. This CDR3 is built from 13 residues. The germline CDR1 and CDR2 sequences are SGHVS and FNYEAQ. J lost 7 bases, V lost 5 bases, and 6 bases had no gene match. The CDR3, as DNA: TGTGCCAGCAGCCCGACTAGCCTCCATACGCAGTATTTT. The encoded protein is CASSPTSLHTQYF.

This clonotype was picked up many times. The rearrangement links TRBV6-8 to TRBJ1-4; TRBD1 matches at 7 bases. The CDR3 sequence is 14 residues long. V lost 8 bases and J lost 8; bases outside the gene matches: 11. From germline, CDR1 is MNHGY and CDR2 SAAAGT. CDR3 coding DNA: TGTGCCAGCTCCGGGACAGCCGGGAGGGAAAAACTGTTTTTT. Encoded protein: CASSGTAGREKLFF.

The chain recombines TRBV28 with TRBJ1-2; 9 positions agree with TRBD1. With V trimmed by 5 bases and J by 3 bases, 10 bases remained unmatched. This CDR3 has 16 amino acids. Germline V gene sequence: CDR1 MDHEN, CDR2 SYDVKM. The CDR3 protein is CASSQTGTGLYYGYTF. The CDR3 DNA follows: TGTGCCAGCAGTCAAACCGGGACAGGGCTTTACTATGGCTACACCTTC.